These 2 T cell receptor beta chains originate from one sample sequenced in a study of siplizumab effects on memory and regulatory T cells. Method: immunoSEQ multiplex PCR; TCRdb's copy keeps in-frame clones and lacks some. This table holds approximately 100,000 clones, over 90% found once. Sequencing used Tregs sorted from blood. The receptors here all came from a human donor in good health.

The chain has TRBV18 and TRBJ1-6; TRBD1 is a possible D gene (6 bases). The V gene's germline CDR1 is KGHSH and CDR2 LQKENI. This CDR3 contains 16 residues. With 6 bases removed from V and 0 bases from J, the gap between germline ends came to 12 bases. The CDR3 sequence: CASSLRGFSYNSPLHF. The CDR3 nucleotides read TGTGCCAGCTCCCTAAGGGGGTTCTCCTATAATTCACCCCTCCACTTT.

This chain joins TRBV30 and TRBJ1-4, with 10 nucleotides matching TRBD1. Germline CDR1 and CDR2: GTSNPN and SVGIG (reference sequence). J gave up 8 bases and V 7 bases, and 7 bases lay outside the gene matches. This CDR3 is built from 13 residues. The CDR3 DNA reads TGTGCCTCCGGGACAGGGGAGGTGGAAAAACTGTTTTTT. It codes for CASGTGEVEKLFF.